Sequencing of this T cell receptor beta chain was carried out in a study of pediatric ulcerative colitis. On the study more broadly: Most patients had pancolitis, and two had left-sided colitis. Regarding the study as a whole: Acute severe colitis showed lower rectal diversity from clonal expansions. Compared with controls, ulcerative colitis showed greater blood-rectum clone sharing.

Details on this clone: Its antigen remains unidentified.

TCRdb's copy holds only in-frame clones and misses some; the assay was immunoSEQ multiplex PCR. The data hold over 20,000 clones, with approximately 74% observed a single time. The CDR3 has 16 amino acids. Trimming pared 0 bases from V and 0 bases from J, leaving 14 bases between. Germline V gene lookup returns CDR1 GTSNPN and CDR2 SVGIG (reference sequence). The rectum was sampled with one to two pinch biopsies at colonoscopy. No immunosuppressive drugs were given to ulcerative colitis patients before diagnostic colonoscopy. The rearrangement links TRBV30 to TRBJ1-2; unclear D gene. The material sequenced was gut tissue. This clonotype originated in a boy aged 5 to 17 with severe ulcerative colitis. The CDR3 protein is CAWSVGSVAANYGYTF. As DNA, the CDR3 is TGTGCCTGGAGTGTAGGTTCGGTTGCAGCTAACTATGGCTACACCTTC.